The 17 T cell receptor beta chains given below trace back to one sample, sequenced in a study of T cell changes during pregnancy in multiple sclerosis. Profiling relied on immunoSEQ multiplex PCR, and the TCRdb table lists in-frame clones only, not all of them. The table includes 9,500 to 12,000 clones, 84% detected once. The source was CD8+ T cells from peripheral blood mononuclear cells, collected after pregnancy. The receptors derive from a female donor in good health, enrolled as a control in a pregnancy study.

The chain combines TRBV29-1 with TRBJ2-3; possibly TRBD2 for D (6 bases). The germline V and J ends were trimmed by 8 bases and 4 bases, with 19 bases remaining between them. From germline, CDR1 is SQVTM and CDR2 ANQGSEA. This CDR3 comprises 14 residues. In DNA, the CDR3 is TGCAGCTCTGGTGGGTCGGGAGCCGCAGATACGCAGTATTTT. Residues: CSSGGSGAADTQYF.

This clone was detected only a few times. The rearrangement uses TRBV19 and TRBJ2-3; D unclear. Per the germline V gene, CDR1 is LNHDA and CDR2 is SQIVND (reference sequence). Trimming left V 11 bases short and J 2 bases short, with 20 bases between. The CDR3 runs 15 residues. In DNA form, the CDR3 reads TGTGCCTCTGCCGGAGTGGCCGCGCCCACAGATACGCAGTATTTT. It encodes CASAGVAAPTDTQYF.

The sample holds a few counts of this clone. V usage is TRBV30 and J usage is TRBJ2-1; the match to TRBD2 covers 11 bases. The CDR3 contains 14 residues. Germline values: CDR1 GTSNPN, CDR2 SVGIG (reference sequence). The CDR3 bases are TGTGCTTCTACGCTAGCGGGGGGCGCGTCTGAGCAGTTCTTC. Its protein is CASTLAGGASEQFF.

V gene TRBV5-1 combines with J gene TRBJ2-3, with TRBD1 as a possible D gene (6 bases). Germline V CDR1 and CDR2: SGHRS, YFSETQ. V was clipped by 4 bases and J by 4 bases, with 13 bases between them. This CDR3 comprises 14 residues. CDR3 coding DNA: TGCGCCAGCAGCCCATACAGGGCGGCAGATACGCAGTATTTT. Its protein product is CASSPYRAADTQYF.

The chain links TRBV6-4 to TRBJ2-1, with TRBD2 as a possible D gene (6 bases). Germline CDR1 is MRHNA and CDR2 is SNTAGT. V was cut by 2 bases and J by 9 bases, with 11 bases left in between. The CDR3 extends over 13 amino acids. In nucleotides, the CDR3 is TGTGCCAGCAGTGACAGAGACGGGGGTGAGCAGTTCTTC. Its translation: CASSDRDGGEQFF.

J is TRBJ2-7 and V is TRBV29-1; 9 bases line up with TRBD1. The CDR3 has 14 residues. In germline, CDR1 is SQVTM, CDR2 ANQGSEA. The V and J ends lost 5 bases and 3 bases, in that order; junction bases with no gene match: 8. In DNA, the CDR3 is TGCAGCGTTCTTCCCGCGGACAGGGGCTACGAGCAGTACTTC. Translating it yields CSVLPADRGYEQYF.

The chain couples TRBV7-3 to TRBJ2-3; D is perhaps TRBD2 (6 bases). Germline lookup yields CDR1 SGHTA and CDR2 FQGTGA. This CDR3 comprises 14 residues. The ends were cut back, 8 bases at V and 3 bases at J, with 15 bases in the middle. This CDR3 reads CASSGDSGTDTQYF. CDR3 nucleotide sequence: TGTGCCAGCTCTGGAGACAGCGGGACAGATACGCAGTATTTT.

The genes are TRBV6-1 and TRBJ2-2, with 10 bases identical to TRBD2. Trimming took 4 bases from V and 7 from J; bases not matched to a gene: 6. Germline assignment: CDR1 MNHNS and CDR2 SASEGT. This CDR3 region has 15 residues. This CDR3 reads CASSGTSGEIGELFF. The CDR3 nucleotides read TGTGCCAGCAGTGGTACTAGCGGGGAGATCGGGGAGCTGTTTTTT.

The rearrangement links TRBV7-8 to TRBJ2-7; D may be TRBD2 (5 bases). Per germline, CDR1 SGHVS and CDR2 FQNEAQ. The CDR3 contains 11 residues. V gave up 4 bases and J gave up 7 bases, with 8 bases separating them. Here the CDR3 reads CASSSPGEQYF. DNA for the CDR3: TGTGCCAGCAGCTCCCCGGGGGAGCAGTACTTC. The complete variable domain, with remaining parts taken from reference TRBV7-8 and TRBJ2-7, reads GAGVSQSPRYKVAKRGQDVALRCDPISGHVSLFWYQQALGQGPEFLTYFQNEAQLDKSGLPSDRFFAERPEGSVSTLKIQRTQQEDSAVYLCASSSPGEQYFGPGTRLTVT.

The chain is built from TRBV29-1 and TRBJ2-1; weak D call: TRBD2 (5 bases). V lost 1 base and J 0 bases, leaving 16 bases between the germline ends. This CDR3 comprises 17 residues. The germline V gene encodes CDR1 SQVTM and CDR2 ANQGSEA. The CDR3 DNA follows: TGCAGCGTTGAAGGGCTAGCCCCTCGGAGCTCCTACAATGAGCAGTTCTTC. It translates to CSVEGLAPRSSYNEQFF.

The chain links TRBV10-3 to TRBJ2-4, with D uncertain. The CDR3 consists of 14 residues. Trimming pared 2 bases from V and 0 bases from J, leaving 5 bases between. Germline assignment: CDR1 ENHRY and CDR2 SYGVKD. The CDR3 reads CAISERLAKNIQYF. As DNA, the CDR3 is TGTGCCATCAGTGAGCGGTTAGCCAAAAACATTCAGTACTTC.

This clone qualifies as medium-sized. The chain carries TRBV6-4 and TRBJ2-7; 7 bases are shared with TRBD2. With 3 bases clipped from V and 0 bases from J, the junction kept 2 bases outside the gene matches. The CDR3 length is 14 residues. The germline V gene has CDR1 MRHNA and CDR2 SNTAGT. DNA of the CDR3: TGTGCCAGCAGTGAGGGGACTAACTCCTACGAGCAGTACTTC. Encoded protein: CASSEGTNSYEQYF.

The chain employs TRBV6-7 and TRBJ2-5; possible D gene TRBD2, 7 bases. TRBV6-7 is known as an ORF, though its function is uncertain. V gave up 2 bases and J gave up 3 bases, with 16 bases separating them. This CDR3 is built from 16 residues. CDR3 in DNA: TGTGCCAGCAGTTACGAAACGAGGGGGGGGGAAGAGACCCAGTACTTC. This gives the protein CASSYETRGGEETQYF.

This clone was counted a single time. The chain couples TRBV2 to TRBJ2-7, with 10 bases that match TRBD2. CDR1 and CDR2 from the germline V gene are SNHLY and FYNNEI. This CDR3 spans 13 amino acids. V trimming: 7 bases; J trimming: 5 bases; junction bases outside the gene matches: 5. The CDR3 nucleotides read TGTGCCAGCAACAGCGGGAGGGGCGACGAGCAGTACTTC. This encodes CASNSGRGDEQYF. Variable domain in full (rest from reference TRBV2 and TRBJ2-7): EPEVTQTPSHQVTQMGQEVILRCVPISNHLYFYWYRQILGQKVEFLVSFYNNEISEKSEIFDDQFSVERPDGSNFTLKIRSTKLEDSAMYFCASNSGRGDEQYFGPGTRLTVT.

The chain couples TRBV27 to TRBJ1-2, with a possible D match to TRBD1 (6 bases). The CDR3 runs to 15 residues. V was trimmed by 0 bases and J by 6 bases, leaving 14 bases between them. Germline lookup yields CDR1 MNHEY and CDR2 SMNVEV (reference sequence). The CDR3 DNA sequence: TGTGCCAGCAGTTTATCTACGGCAGGGGTGAATGGCTACACCTTC. It codes for CASSLSTAGVNGYTF.

A few counts support this clone. CDR3: CASSLGTGGVLSYGYTF. DNA for the CDR3: TGTGCCAGCAGCTTAGGGACAGGGGGGGTTCTTAGCTATGGCTACACCTTC. The V and J genes are TRBV11-2 and TRBJ1-2, with 10 bases fitting TRBD1. From germline, CDR1 is SGHAT and CDR2 FQNNGV. V trimming: 1 base; J trimming: 4 bases; junction bases outside the gene matches: 9. The CDR3 extends over 17 amino acids.

The rearrangement joins TRBV27 to TRBJ2-2, with no clear D. Germline V gene sequence: CDR1 MNHEY, CDR2 SMNVEV (reference sequence). The CDR3 has 13 amino acids. Between the trimmed V and J ends, which lost 6 bases and 6 bases, there was a span of 11 bases. The CDR3 DNA reads as TGTGCCAGCAGGCCTAGAAATGCCGGGGAGCTGTTTTTT. Its translation is CASRPRNAGELFF.